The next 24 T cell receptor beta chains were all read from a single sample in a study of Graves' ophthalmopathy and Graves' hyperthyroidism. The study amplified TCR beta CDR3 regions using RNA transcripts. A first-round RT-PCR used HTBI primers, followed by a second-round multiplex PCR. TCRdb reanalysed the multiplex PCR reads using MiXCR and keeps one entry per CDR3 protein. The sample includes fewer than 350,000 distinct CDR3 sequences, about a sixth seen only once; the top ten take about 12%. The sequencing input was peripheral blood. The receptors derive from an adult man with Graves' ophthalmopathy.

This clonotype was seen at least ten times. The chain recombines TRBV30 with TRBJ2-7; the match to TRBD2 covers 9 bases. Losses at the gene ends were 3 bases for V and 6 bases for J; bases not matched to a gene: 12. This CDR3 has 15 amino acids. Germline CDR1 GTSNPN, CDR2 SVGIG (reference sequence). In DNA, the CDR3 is TGTGCCTGGAGCCCCCGCGACCTAGCGGGAACCGAGCAGTACTTC. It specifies CAWSPRDLAGTEQYF.

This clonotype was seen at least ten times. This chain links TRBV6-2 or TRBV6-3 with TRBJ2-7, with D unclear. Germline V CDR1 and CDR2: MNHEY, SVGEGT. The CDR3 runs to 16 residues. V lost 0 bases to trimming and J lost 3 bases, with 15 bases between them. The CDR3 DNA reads TGTGCCAGCAGTTACTCGATGAGGCAGCGCAACTACGAGCAGTACTTC. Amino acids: CASSYSMRQRNYEQYF.

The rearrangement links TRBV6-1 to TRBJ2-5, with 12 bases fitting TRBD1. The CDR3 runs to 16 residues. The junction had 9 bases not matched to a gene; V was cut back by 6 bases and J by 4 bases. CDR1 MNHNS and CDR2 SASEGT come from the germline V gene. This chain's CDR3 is CASSQEGTGGRETQYF. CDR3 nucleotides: TGTGCCAGCAGCCAAGAAGGGACAGGGGGCAGAGAGACCCAGTACTTC.

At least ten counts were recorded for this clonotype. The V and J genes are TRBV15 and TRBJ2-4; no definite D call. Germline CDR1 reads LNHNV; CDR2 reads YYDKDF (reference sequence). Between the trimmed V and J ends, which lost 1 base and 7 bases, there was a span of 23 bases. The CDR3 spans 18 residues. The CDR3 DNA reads TGTGCCACCAGCAGAGCCTCGGCAGGACCTTTAGCCGGGAACATTCAGTACTTC. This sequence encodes CATSRASAGPLAGNIQYF.

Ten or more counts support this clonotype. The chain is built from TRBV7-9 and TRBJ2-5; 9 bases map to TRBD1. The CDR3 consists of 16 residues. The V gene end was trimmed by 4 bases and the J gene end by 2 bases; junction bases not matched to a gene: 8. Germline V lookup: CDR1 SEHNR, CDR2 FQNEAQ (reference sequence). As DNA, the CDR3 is TGTGCCAGCAGCTCGGGACAGGGCATTATTCAAGAGACCCAGTACTTC. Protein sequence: CASSSGQGIIQETQYF.

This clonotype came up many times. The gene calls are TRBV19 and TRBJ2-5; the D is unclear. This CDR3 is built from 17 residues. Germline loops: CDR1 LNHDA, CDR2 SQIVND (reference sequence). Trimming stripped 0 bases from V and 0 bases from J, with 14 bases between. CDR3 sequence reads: CASSIDGSGVYQETQYF. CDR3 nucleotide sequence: TGTGCCAGTAGTATAGATGGGTCAGGAGTATACCAAGAGACCCAGTACTTC. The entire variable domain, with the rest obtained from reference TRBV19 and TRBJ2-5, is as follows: DGGITQSPKYLFRKEGQNVTLSCEQNLNHDAMYWYRQDPGQGLRLIYYSQIVNDFQKGDIAEGYSVSREKKESFPLTVTSAQKNPTAFYLCASSIDGSGVYQETQYFGPGTRLLVL.

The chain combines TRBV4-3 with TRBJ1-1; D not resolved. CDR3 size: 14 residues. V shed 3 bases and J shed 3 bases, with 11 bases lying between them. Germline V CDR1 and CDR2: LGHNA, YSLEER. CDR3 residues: CASSHIREHTEAFF. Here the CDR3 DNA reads TGCGCCAGCAGCCATATCCGGGAGCACACTGAAGCTTTCTTT.

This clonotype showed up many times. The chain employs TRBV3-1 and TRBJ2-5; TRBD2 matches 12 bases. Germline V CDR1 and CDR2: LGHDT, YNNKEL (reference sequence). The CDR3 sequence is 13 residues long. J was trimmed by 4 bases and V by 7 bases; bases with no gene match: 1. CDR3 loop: CASTSGGGETQYF. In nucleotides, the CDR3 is TGTGCCAGCACTAGCGGGGGGGGAGAGACCCAGTACTTC.

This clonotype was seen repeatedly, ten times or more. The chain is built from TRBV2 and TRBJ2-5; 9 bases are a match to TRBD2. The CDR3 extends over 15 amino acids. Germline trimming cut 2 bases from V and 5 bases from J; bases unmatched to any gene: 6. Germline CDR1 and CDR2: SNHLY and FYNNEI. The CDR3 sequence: CASSESLAGSETQYF. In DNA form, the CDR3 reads TGTGCCAGCAGTGAATCACTAGCGGGTTCGGAGACCCAGTACTTC.

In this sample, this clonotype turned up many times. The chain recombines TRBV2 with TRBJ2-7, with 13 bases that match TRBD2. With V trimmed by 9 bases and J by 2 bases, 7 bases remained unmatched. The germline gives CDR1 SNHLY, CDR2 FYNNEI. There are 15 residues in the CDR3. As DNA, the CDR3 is TGTGCCAGTCATCTAACTAGCGGGAGGGCCTACGAGCAGTACTTC. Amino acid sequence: CASHLTSGRAYEQYF.

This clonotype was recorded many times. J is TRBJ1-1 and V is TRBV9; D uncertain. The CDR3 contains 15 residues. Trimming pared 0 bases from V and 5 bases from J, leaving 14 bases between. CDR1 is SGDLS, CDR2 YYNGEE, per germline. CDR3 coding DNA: TGTGCCAGCAGCGTAGGTCCGGGGTCGGGTACTGAAGCTTTCTTT. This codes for CASSVGPGSGTEAFF.

DNA for the CDR3: TGCAGCGTTGAAGATCGGGCAGAATCCTACGAGCAGTACTTC. Amino acids: CSVEDRAESYEQYF. This chain connects TRBV29-1 to TRBJ2-7; D unclear. The CDR3 consists of 14 residues. V gave up 0 bases and J gave up 1 base, with 10 bases separating them. The germline V gene has CDR1 SQVTM and CDR2 ANQGSEA.

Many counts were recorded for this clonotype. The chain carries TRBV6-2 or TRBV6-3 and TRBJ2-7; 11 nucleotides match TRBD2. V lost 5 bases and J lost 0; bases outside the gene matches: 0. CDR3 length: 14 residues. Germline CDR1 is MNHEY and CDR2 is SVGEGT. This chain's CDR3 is CASSTSGGSYEQYF. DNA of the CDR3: TGTGCCAGCAGTACTAGCGGGGGCTCCTACGAGCAGTACTTC.

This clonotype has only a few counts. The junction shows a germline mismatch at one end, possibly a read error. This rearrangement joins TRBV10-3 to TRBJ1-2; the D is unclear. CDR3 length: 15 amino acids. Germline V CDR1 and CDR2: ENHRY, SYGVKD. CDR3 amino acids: CAISESIPAAYGYIF. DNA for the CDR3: TGTGCCATCAGTGAGTCGATCCCAGCAGCCTATGGCTACATCTTC.

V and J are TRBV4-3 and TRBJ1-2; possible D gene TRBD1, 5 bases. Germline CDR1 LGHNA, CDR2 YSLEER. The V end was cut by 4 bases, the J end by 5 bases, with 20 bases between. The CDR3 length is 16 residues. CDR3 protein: CASSPARGSGSYGYTF. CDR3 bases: TGCGCCAGCAGCCCCGCCCGGGGGAGTGGGAGTTATGGCTACACCTTC.

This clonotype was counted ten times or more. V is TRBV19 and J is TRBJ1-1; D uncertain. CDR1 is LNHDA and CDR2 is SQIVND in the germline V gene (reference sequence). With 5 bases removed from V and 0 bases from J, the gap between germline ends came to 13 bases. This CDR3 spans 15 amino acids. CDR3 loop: CASSPRTHMNTEAFF. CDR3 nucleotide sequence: TGTGCCAGTAGTCCGCGGACCCACATGAACACTGAAGCTTTCTTT.

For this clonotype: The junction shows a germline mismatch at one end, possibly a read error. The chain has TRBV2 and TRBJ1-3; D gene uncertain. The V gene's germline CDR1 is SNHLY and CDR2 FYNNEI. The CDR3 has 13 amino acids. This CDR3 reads CASGGGPGNTISF. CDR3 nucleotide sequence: TGTGCCAGCGGCGGAGGCCCTGGAAACACCATATCTTTT.

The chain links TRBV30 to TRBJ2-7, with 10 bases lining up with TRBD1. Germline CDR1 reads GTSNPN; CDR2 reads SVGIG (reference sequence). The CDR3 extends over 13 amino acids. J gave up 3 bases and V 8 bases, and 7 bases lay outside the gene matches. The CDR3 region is CAGGQGTNYEQYF. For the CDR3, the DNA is TGTGCCGGGGGACAGGGGACGAACTACGAGCAGTACTTC.

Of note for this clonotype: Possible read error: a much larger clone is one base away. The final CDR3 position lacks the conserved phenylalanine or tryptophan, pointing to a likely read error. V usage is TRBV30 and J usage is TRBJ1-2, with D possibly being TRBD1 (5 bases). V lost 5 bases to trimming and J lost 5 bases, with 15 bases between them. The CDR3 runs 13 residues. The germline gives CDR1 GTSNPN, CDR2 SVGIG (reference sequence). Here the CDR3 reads CAWGRDEGYGYTS. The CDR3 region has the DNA TGTGCCTGGGGACGGGACGAAGGGTATGGCTACACCTCC.

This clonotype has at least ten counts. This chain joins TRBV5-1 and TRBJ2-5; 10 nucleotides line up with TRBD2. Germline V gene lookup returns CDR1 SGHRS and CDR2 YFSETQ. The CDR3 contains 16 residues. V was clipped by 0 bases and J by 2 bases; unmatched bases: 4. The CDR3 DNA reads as TGCGCCAGCAGCTTGGGGGGACTAGCGCTTCAAGAGACCCAGTACTTC. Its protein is CASSLGGLALQETQYF.

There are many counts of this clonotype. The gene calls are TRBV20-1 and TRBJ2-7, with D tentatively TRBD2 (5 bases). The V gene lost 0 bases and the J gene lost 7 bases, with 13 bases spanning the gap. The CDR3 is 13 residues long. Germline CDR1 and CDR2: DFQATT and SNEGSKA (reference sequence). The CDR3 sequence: CSARDKRWREQYF. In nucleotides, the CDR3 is TGCAGTGCTAGAGATAAGAGGTGGAGGGAGCAGTACTTC.

As DNA, the CDR3 is TGTGCCAGCAGTTCACCTGCGGGGGGCAGCTACGAGCAGTACTTC. Its protein is CASSSPAGGSYEQYF. The chain uses TRBV28 and TRBJ2-7; 8 nucleotides line up with TRBD2. J gave up 3 bases and V 4 bases, and 8 bases lay outside the gene matches. The CDR3 is 15 residues long. CDR1 is MDHEN, CDR2 SYDVKM, per germline. Variable domain in full (rest from reference TRBV28 and TRBJ2-7): DVKVTQSSRYLVKRTGEKVFLECVQDMDHENMFWYRQDPGLGLRLIYFSYDVKMKEKGDIPEGYSVSREKKERFSLILESASTNQTSMYLCASSSPAGGSYEQYFGPGTRLTVT.

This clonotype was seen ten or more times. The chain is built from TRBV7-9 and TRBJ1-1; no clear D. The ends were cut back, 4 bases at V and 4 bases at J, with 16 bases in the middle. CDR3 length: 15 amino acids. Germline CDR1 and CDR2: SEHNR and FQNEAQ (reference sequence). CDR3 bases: TGTGCCAGCAGCTCACCGGACGGTCCGAGCACTGAAGCTTTCTTT. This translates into CASSSPDGPSTEAFF. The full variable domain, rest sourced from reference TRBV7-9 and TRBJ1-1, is DTGVSQNPRHKITKRGQNVTFRCDPISEHNRLYWYRQTLGQGPEFLTYFQNEAQLEKSRLLSDRFSAERPKGSFSTLEIQRTEQGDSAMYLCASSSPDGPSTEAFFGQGTRLTVV.

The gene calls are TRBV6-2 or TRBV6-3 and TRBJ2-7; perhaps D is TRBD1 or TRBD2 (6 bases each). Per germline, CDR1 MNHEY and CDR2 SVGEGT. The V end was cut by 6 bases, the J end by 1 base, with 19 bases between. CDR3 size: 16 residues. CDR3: CASRWRSGGGSYEQYF. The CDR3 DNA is TGTGCCAGCAGGTGGAGAAGTGGAGGGGGTTCCTACGAGCAGTACTTC.